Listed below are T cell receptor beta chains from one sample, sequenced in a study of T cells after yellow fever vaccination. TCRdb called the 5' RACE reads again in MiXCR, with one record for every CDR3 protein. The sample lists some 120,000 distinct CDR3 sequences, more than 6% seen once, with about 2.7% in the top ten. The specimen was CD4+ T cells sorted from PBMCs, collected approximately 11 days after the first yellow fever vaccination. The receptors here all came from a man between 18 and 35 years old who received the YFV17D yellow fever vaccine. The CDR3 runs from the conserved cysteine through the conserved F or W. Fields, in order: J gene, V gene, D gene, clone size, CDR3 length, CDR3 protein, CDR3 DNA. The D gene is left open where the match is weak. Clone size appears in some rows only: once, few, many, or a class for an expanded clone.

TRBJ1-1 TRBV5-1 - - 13 CASSLRPNTEAFF TGCGCCAGCAGCTTGCGCCCGAACACTGAAGCTTTCTTT
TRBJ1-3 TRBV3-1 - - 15 CASSKSQGRGNTIYF TGTGCCAGCAGCAAAAGCCAGGGGAGGGGAAACACCATATATTTT
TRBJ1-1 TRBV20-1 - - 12 CSASWGNTEAFF TGCAGTGCCTCGTGGGGGAACACTGAAGCTTTCTTT
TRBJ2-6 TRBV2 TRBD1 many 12 CASRDRGNVLTF TGTGCCAGTCGGGACAGGGGAAACGTCCTGACTTTC
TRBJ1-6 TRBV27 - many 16 CASSLSPGWYNSPLHF TGTGCCAGCAGTTTATCCCCAGGGTGGTATAATTCACCCCTCCACTTT
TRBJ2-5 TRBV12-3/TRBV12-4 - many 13 CASSFSQQETQYF TGTGCCAGCAGTTTCAGCCAACAAGAGACCCAGTACTTC
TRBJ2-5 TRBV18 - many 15 CASSPEVGPQETQYF TGTGCCAGCTCACCGGAGGTGGGACCCCAAGAGACCCAGTACTTC
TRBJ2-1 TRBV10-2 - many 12 CASSALANEQFF TGCGCCAGCAGTGCCCTGGCGAATGAGCAGTTCTTC
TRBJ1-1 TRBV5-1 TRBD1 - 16 CASSPGQGVPNTEAFF TGCGCCAGCAGCCCTGGACAGGGGGTTCCGAACACTGAAGCTTTCTTT
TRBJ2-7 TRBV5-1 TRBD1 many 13 CASSWDSSYEQYF TGCGCCAGCAGCTGGGACAGCTCCTACGAGCAGTACTTC
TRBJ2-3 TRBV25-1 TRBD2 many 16 CASSEARRGITDTQYF TGTGCCAGCAGTGAAGCAAGGCGGGGGATCACAGATACGCAGTATTTT
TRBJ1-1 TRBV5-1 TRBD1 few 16 CASSSRTGGADTEAFF TGCGCCAGCAGCTCCAGGACAGGGGGCGCGGACACTGAAGCTTTCTTT
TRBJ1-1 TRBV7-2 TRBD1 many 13 CASSLRTGPEAFF TGTGCCAGCAGCCTACGGACAGGTCCTGAAGCTTTCTTT
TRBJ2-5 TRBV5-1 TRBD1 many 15 CASSPGTANQETQYF TGCGCCAGCAGCCCCGGGACAGCGAACCAAGAGACCCAGTACTTC
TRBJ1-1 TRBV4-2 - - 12 CASSQGDRGAFF TGTGCCAGCAGCCAGGGGGATAGGGGGGCTTTCTTT
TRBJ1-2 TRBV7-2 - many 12 CASSHRGGLYTF TGTGCCAGCAGCCACCGAGGGGGGCTCTACACCTTC
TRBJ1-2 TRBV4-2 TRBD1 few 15 CASSQAGTGPEGYTF TGTGCCAGCAGCCAAGCCGGGACAGGGCCTGAGGGCTACACCTTC
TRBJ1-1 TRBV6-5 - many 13 CASSLTQNTEAFF TGTGCCAGCAGTTTGACACAGAACACTGAAGCTTTCTTT
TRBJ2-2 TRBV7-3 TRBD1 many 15 CASSPGTGRFRELFF TGTGCCAGCAGCCCTGGGACAGGGAGGTTCCGGGAGCTGTTTTTT
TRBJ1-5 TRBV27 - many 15 CASIRRPGGFQPQHF TGTGCCAGCATTCGGAGGCCCGGCGGCTTTCAGCCCCAGCATTTT
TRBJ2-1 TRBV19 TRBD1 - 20 CASSIGPGTGTSKSYNEQFF TGTGCCAGTAGTATAGGTCCTGGGACAGGGACCTCCAAGTCCTACAATGAGCAGTTCTTC
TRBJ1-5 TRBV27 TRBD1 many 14 CASSLNRGRQPQHF TGTGCCAGCAGTTTAAACAGGGGGCGTCAGCCCCAGCATTTT
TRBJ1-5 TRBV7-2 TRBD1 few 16 CASSFFGTDSNQPQHF TGTGCCAGCAGCTTCTTCGGGACAGATAGCAATCAGCCCCAGCATTTT
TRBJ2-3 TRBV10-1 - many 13 CASSARGTDTQYF TGCGCCAGCAGTGCCCGGGGCACAGATACGCAGTATTTT
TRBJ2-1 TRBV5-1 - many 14 CASSLGLAHDEQFF TGCGCCAGCAGCTTGGGCCTAGCTCACGATGAGCAGTTCTTC
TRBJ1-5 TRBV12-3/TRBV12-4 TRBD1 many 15 CASRSGTDSNQPQHF TGTGCCAGCAGATCCGGGACAGATAGCAATCAGCCCCAGCATTTT
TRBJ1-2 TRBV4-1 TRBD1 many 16 CASSQGLAGGAYGYTF TGCGCCAGCAGCCAAGGCCTCGCAGGGGGCGCCTATGGCTACACCTTC
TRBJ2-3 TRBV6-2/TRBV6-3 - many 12 CASSSRVHTQYF TGTGCCAGCAGTTCGAGGGTCCATACGCAGTATTTT
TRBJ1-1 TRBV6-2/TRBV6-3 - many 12 CASSSQGDEAFF TGTGCCAGCAGTTCCCAAGGAGATGAAGCTTTCTTT
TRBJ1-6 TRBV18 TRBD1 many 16 CASSPESDRRNSPLHF TGTGCCAGCTCACCAGAATCGGACAGGAGGAATTCACCCCTCCACTTT
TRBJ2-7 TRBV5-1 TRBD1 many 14 CASSWRDRGLEQYF TGCGCCAGCAGCTGGCGGGACAGGGGTCTCGAGCAGTACTTC
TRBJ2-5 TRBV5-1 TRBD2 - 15 CASRFLGLAGETQYF TGCGCCAGCAGGTTTCTAGGACTAGCGGGAGAGACCCAGTACTTC
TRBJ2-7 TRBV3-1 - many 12 CASSQVKTEQYF TGTGCCAGCAGCCAAGTAAAGACCGAGCAGTACTTC
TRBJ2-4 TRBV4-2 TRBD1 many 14 CASSHQGAFGIQYF TGTGCCAGCAGCCACCAGGGGGCTTTTGGCATTCAGTACTTC
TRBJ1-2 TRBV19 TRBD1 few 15 CASSDLGTANYGYTF TGTGCCAGTAGCGACCTCGGGACAGCTAACTATGGCTACACCTTC
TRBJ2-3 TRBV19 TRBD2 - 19 CASGQTSGGRGYSTDTQYF TGTGCCAGTGGCCAGACTAGCGGGGGCCGGGGCTATAGCACAGATACGCAGTATTTT
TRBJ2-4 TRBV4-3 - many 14 CASSQAGQRDIQYF TGCGCCAGCAGCCAAGCCGGACAGAGGGACATTCAGTACTTC